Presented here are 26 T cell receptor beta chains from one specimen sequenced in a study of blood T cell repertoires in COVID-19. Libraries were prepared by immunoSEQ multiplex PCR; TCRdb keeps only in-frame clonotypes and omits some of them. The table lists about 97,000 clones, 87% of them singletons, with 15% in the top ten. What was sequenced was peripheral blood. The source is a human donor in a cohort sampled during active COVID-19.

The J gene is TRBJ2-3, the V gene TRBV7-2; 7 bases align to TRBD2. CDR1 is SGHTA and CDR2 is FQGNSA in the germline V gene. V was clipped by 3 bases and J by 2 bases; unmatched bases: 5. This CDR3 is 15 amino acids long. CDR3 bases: TGTGCCAGCAGCTTGGCGGGAGTAAACACAGATACGCAGTATTTT. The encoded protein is CASSLAGVNTDTQYF.

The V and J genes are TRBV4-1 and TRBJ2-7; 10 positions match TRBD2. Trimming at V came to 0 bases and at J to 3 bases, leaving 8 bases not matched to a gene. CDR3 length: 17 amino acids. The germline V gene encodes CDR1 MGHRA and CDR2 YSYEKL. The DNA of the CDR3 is TGCGCCAGCAGCCAAGATTGGGCTAGCGGGGGCTACTACGAGCAGTACTTC. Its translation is CASSQDWASGGYYEQYF.

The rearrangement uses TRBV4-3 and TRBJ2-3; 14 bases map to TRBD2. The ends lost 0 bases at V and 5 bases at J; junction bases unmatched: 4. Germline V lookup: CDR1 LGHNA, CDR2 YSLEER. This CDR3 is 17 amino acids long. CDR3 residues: CASSQDRLAGGQDTQYF. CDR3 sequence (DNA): TGCGCCAGCAGCCAAGATCGACTAGCGGGAGGGCAAGATACGCAGTATTTT.

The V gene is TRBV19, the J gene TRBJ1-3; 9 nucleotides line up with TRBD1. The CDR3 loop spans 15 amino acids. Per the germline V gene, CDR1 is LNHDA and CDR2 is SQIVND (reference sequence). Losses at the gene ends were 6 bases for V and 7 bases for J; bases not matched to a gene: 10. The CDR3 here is CASRTTGGERNTIYF. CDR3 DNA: TGTGCCAGTAGAACAACAGGGGGCGAAAGGAACACCATATATTTT.

The CDR3 DNA sequence: TGTGCCAGCAGTAGGGACATTCGTAATGAAAAACTGTTTTTT. The encoded protein is CASSRDIRNEKLFF. The chain links TRBV11-2 to TRBJ1-4, with a possible D match to TRBD1 (6 bases). In germline, CDR1 is SGHAT, CDR2 FQNNGV. CDR3 size: 14 residues. The V end lost 6 bases, the J end lost 4 bases, and 12 bases lay between the germline ends.

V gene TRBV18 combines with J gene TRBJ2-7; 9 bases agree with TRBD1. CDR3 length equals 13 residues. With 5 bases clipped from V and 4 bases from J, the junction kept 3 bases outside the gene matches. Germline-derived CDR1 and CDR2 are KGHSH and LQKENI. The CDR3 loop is CASSDGTGYEQYF. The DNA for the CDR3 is TGTGCCAGCTCAGACGGGACAGGGTACGAGCAGTACTTC.

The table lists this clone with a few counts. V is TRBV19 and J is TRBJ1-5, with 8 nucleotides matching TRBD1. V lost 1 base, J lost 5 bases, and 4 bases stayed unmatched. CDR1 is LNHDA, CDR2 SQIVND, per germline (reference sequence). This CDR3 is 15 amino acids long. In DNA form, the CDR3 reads TGTGCCAGTAGTATAGGGACAGGGTTTCATCAGCCCCAGCATTTT. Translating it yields CASSIGTGFHQPQHF.

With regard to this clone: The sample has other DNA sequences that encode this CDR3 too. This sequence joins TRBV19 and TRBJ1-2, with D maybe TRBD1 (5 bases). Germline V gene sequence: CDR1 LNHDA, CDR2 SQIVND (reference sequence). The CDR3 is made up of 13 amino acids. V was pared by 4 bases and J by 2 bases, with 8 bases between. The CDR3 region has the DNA TGTGCCAGTAGTACCGGGGGAAACTATGGCTACACCTTC. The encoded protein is CASSTGGNYGYTF.

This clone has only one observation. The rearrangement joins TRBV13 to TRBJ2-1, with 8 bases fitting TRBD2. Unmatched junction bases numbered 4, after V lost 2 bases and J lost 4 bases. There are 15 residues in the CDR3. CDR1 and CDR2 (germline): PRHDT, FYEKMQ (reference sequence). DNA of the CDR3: TGTGCCAGCAGCTTATGGAGCGGGAGTTACAATGAGCAGTTCTTC. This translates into CASSLWSGSYNEQFF.

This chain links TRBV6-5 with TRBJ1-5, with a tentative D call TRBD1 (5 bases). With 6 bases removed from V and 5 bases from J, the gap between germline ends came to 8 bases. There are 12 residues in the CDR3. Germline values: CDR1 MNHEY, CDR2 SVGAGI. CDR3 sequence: CASSRGDQPQHF. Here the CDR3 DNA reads TGTGCCAGCAGCCGGGGGGATCAGCCCCAGCATTTT.

The DNA for the CDR3 is TGTGCCATCAGTGACTGGACCCGGAGGGGAGAAAACACCATATATTTT. This gives the protein CAISDWTRRGENTIYF. The chain employs TRBV10-3 and TRBJ1-3; tentative D call: TRBD1 (5 bases). Germline loops: CDR1 ENHRY, CDR2 SYGVKD. The CDR3 has 16 residues. Trimming took off 3 bases at V and 6 bases at J, with 18 bases between the two ends.

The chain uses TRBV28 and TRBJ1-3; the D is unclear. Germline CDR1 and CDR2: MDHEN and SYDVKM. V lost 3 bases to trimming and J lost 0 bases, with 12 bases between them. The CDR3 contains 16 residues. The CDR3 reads CASSFFEGFSGNTIYF. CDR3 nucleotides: TGTGCCAGCAGTTTCTTTGAGGGTTTCTCTGGAAACACCATATATTTT.

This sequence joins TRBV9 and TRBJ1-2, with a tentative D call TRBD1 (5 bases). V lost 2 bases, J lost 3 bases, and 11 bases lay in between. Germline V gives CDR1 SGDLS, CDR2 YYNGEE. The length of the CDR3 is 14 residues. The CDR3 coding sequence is TGTGCCAGCAGCGTCGATTCGGGGGACTATGGCTACACCTTC. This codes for CASSVDSGDYGYTF.

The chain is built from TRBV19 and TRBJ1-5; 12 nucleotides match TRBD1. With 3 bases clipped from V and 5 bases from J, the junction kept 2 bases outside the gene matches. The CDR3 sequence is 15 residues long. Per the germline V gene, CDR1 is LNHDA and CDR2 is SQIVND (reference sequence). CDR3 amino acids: CASSIGTGGDQPQHF. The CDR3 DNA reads TGTGCCAGTAGTATTGGGACAGGGGGCGATCAGCCCCAGCATTTT.

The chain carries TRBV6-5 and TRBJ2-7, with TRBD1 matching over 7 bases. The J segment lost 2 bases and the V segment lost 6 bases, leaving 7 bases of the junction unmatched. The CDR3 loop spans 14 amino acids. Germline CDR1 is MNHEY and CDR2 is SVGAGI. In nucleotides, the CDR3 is TGTGCCAGCAGCCGGACAGGTTTACCCTACGAGCAGTACTTC. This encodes CASSRTGLPYEQYF.

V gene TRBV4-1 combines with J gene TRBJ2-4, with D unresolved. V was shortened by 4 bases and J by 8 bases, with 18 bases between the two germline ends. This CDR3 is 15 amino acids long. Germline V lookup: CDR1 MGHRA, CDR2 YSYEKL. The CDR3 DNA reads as TGCGCCAGCAGCCCCCCTCATGGGCCCGAATACATTCAGTACTTC. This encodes CASSPPHGPEYIQYF.

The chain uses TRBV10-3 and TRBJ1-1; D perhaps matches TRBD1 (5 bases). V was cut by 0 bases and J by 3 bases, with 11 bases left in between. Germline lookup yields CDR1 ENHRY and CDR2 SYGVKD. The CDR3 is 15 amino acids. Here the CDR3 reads CAISESSRVDTEAFF. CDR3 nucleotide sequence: TGTGCCATCAGTGAGTCTAGCAGGGTAGACACTGAAGCTTTCTTT.

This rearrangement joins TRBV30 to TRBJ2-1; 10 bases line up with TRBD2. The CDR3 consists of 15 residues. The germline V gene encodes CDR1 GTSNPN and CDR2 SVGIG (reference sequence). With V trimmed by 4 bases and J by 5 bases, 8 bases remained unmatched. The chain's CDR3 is CAWTSGSKVNNEQFF. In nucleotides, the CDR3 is TGTGCCTGGACTAGCGGGAGTAAGGTGAACAATGAGCAGTTCTTC.

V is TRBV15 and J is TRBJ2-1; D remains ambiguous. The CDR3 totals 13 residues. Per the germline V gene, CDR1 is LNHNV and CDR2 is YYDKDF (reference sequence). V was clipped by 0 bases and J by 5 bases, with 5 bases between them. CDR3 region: CATSRDPDNEQFF. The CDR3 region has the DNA TGTGCCACCAGCAGAGATCCGGACAATGAGCAGTTCTTC.

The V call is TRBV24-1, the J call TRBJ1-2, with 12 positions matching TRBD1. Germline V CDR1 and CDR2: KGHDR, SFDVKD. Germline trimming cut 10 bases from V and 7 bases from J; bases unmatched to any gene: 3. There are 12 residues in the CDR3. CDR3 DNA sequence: TGTGCCACTGGGACAGGGGGCGGTGGCTACACCTTC. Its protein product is CATGTGGGGYTF.

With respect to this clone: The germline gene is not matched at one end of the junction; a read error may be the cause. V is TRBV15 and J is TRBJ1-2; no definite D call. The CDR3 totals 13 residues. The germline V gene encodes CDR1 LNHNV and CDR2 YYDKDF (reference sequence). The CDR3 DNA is TGTGCCACCAGCAGAGCTAGGAATTATGGCTACGCCTTC. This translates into CATSRARNYGYAF.

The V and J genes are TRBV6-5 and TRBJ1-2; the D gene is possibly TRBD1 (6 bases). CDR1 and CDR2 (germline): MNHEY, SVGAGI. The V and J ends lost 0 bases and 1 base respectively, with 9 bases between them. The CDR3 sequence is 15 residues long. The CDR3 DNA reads TGTGCCAGCAGTTACTCTCCAGGGGTTAACTATGGCTACACCTTC. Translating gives CASSYSPGVNYGYTF.

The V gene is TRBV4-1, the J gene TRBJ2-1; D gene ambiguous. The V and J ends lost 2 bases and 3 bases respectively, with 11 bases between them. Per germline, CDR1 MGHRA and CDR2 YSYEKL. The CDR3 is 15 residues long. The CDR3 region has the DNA TGCGCCAGCAGCCAATTATTTTCGTACTACAATGAGCAGTTCTTC. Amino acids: CASSQLFSYYNEQFF.

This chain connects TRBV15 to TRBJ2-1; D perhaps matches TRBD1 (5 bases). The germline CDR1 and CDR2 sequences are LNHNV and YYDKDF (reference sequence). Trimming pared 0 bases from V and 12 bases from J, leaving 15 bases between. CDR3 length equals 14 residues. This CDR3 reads CATSREGAGAAQFF. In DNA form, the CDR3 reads TGTGCCACCAGCAGAGAAGGGGCAGGAGCTGCGCAGTTCTTC.

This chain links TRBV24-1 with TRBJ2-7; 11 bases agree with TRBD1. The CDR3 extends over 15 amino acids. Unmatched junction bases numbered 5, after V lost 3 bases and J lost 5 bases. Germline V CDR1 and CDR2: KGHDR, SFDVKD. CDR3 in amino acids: CATSDVGQGADEQYF. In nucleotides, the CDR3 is TGTGCCACCAGTGATGTCGGACAGGGGGCCGACGAGCAGTACTTC.

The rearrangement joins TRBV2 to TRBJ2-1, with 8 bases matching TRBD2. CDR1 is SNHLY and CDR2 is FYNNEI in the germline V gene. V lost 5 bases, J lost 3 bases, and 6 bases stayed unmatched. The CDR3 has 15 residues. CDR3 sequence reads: CASSRAGDGYNEQFF. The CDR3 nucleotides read TGTGCCAGCAGTCGAGCGGGAGATGGCTACAATGAGCAGTTCTTC.